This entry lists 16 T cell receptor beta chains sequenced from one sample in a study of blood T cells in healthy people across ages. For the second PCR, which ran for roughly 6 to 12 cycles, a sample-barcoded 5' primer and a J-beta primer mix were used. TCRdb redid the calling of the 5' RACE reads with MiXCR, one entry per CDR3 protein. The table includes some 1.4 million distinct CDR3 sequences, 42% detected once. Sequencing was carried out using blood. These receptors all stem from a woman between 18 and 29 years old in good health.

The CDR3 DNA reads as TGTGCCAGCAGTGACGAGGAGGGCTACGAGCAGTACTTC. It encodes CASSDEEGYEQYF. This chain links TRBV6-5 with TRBJ2-7; a possible D gene is TRBD2 (6 bases). The germline V gene encodes CDR1 MNHEY and CDR2 SVGAGI. The CDR3 consists of 13 residues. V lost 5 bases and J lost 3, with 11 bases in between.

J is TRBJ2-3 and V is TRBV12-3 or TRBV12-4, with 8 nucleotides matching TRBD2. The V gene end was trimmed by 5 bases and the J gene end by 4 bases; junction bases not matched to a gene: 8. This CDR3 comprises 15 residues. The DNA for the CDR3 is TGTGCCAGCAGTCTGCCCGGGACTAGGTCAGATACGCAGTATTTT. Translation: CASSLPGTRSDTQYF.

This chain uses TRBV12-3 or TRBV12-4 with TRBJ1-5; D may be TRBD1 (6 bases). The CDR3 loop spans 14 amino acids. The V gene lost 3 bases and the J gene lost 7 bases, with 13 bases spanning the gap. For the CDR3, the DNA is TGTGCCAGCAGTTTCAGGGGCGGCGGACAGCCCCAGCATTTT. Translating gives CASSFRGGGQPQHF.

The CDR3 is CASSATGTANTGELFF. The CDR3 DNA reads TGTGCCAGCAGTGCCACCGGGACAGCGAACACCGGGGAGCTGTTTTTT. The chain is built from TRBV6-1 and TRBJ2-2; 7 bases are a match to TRBD1. The CDR3 is 16 residues long. Per germline, CDR1 MNHNS and CDR2 SASEGT. V lost 4 bases, J lost 0 bases, and 5 bases stayed unmatched.

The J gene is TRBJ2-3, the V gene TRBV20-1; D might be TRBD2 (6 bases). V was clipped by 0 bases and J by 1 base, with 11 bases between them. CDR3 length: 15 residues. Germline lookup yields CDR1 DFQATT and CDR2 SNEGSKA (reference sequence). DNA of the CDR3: TGCAGTGCTAGAGATCAGGAGGGTGGCACAGATACGCAGTATTTT. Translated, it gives CSARDQEGGTDTQYF.

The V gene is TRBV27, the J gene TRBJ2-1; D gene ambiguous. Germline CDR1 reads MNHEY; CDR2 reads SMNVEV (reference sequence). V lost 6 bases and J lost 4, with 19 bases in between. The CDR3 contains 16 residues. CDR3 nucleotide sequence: TGTGCCAGCAGCTCCTGGGTCGGAGAGTCTTACAATGAGCAGTTCTTC. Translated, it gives CASSSWVGESYNEQFF.

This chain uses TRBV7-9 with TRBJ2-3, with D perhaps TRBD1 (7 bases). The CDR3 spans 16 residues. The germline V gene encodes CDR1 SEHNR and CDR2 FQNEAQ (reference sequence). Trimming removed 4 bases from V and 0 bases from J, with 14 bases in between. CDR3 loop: CASSSQGEASTDTQYF. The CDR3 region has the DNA TGTGCCAGCAGCTCCCAGGGGGAGGCGAGCACAGATACGCAGTATTTT. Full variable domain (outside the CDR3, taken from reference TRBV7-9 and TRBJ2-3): DTGVSQNPRHKITKRGQNVTFRCDPISEHNRLYWYRQTLGQGPEFLTYFQNEAQLEKSRLLSDRFSAERPKGSFSTLEIQRTEQGDSAMYLCASSSQGEASTDTQYFGPGTRLTVL.

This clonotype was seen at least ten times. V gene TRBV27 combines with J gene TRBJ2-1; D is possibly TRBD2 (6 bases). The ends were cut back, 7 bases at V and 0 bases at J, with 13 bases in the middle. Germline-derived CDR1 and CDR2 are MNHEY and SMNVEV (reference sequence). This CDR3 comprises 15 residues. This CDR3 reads CASIPGGSSYNEQFF. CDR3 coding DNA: TGTGCCAGCATCCCCGGGGGTAGCTCCTACAATGAGCAGTTCTTC.

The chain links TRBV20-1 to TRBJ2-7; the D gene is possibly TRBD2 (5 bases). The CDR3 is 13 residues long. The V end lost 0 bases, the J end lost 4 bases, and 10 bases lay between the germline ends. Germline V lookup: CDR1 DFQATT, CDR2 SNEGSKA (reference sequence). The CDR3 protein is CSAREGLDYEQYF. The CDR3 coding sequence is TGCAGTGCTAGAGAAGGACTCGATTACGAGCAGTACTTC.

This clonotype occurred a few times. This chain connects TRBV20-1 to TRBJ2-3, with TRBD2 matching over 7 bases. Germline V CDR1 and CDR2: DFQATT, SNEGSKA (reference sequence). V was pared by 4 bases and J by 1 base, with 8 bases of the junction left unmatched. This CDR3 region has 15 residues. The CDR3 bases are TGCAGTGCTACCCCCCCTAGCGGAGGCACAGATACGCAGTATTTT. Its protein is CSATPPSGGTDTQYF.

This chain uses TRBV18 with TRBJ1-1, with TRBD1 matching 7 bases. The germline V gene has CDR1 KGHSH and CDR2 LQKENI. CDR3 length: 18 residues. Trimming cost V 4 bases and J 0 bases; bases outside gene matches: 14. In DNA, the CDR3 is TGTGCCAGCTCACGTTCCACGGGACAGCTATTCATGAACACTGAAGCTTTCTTT. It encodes CASSRSTGQLFMNTEAFF.

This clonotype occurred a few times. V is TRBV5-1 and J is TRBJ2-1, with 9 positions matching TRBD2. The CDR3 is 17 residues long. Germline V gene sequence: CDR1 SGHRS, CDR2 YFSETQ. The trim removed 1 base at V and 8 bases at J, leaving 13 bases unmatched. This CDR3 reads CASSLFVEASGNDEQFF. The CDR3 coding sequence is TGCGCCAGCAGCTTGTTTGTTGAGGCTAGCGGGAATGATGAGCAGTTCTTC. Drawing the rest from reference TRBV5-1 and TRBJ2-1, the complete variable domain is KAGVTQTPRYLIKTRGQQVTLSCSPISGHRSVSWYQQTPGQGLQFLFEYFSETQRNKGNFPGRFSGRQFSNSRSEMNVSTLELGDSALYLCASSLFVEASGNDEQFFGPGTRLTVL.

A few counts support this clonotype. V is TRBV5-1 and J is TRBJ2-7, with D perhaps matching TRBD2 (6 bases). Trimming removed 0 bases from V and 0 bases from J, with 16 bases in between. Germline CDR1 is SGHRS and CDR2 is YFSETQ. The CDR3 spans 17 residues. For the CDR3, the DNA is TGCGCCAGCAGCTTGGGGTTAGCGGCCTCGGCCTCCTACGAGCAGTACTTC. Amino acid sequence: CASSLGLAASASYEQYF.

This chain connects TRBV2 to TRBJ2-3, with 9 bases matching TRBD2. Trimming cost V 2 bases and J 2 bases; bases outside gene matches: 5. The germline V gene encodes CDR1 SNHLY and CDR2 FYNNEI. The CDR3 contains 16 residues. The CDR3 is CASSELRGGITDTQYF. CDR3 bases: TGTGCCAGCAGTGAATTGCGGGGGGGGATCACAGATACGCAGTATTTT. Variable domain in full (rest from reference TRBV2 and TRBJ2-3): EPEVTQTPSHQVTQMGQEVILRCVPISNHLYFYWYRQILGQKVEFLVSFYNNEISEKSEIFDDQFSVERPDGSNFTLKIRSTKLEDSAMYFCASSELRGGITDTQYFGPGTRLTVL.

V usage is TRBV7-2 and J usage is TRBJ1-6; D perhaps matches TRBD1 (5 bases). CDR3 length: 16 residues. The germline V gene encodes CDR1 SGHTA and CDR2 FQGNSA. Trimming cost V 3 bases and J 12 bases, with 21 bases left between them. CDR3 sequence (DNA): TGTGCCAGCAGCTTTACTGGGACCCGTTCTCAGGGACCCCTCCACTTT. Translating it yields CASSFTGTRSQGPLHF.

Here the CDR3 reads CATSSTAGGSNQPQHF. Here the CDR3 DNA reads TGTGCCACCAGCAGCACAGCAGGTGGAAGCAATCAGCCCCAGCATTTT. The chain links TRBV15 to TRBJ1-5; no clear D. Germline CDR1 LNHNV, CDR2 YYDKDF (reference sequence). V gave up 3 bases and J gave up 1 base, with 13 bases separating them. The CDR3 loop spans 16 amino acids.